These 13 T cell receptor beta chains came from one sample sequenced in a study of molecular identifiers for immune sequencing clone quantification. MiXCR, run by TCRdb on the PCR reads, gives a single entry per CDR3 protein. The table includes some 93,000 distinct CDR3 sequences, roughly a fifth detected once. Sequencing was performed on naive CD8+ T cells from blood, with Jurkat cell RNA spiked in. As to subset: FACS-sorted CD8+CD4-CCR7+CD45RA+ naive T cells. Receptors originate from a human donor in good health. Some libraries in this study had Jurkat cell RNA spiked in.

This clonotype was counted at least ten times. The chain carries TRBV30 and TRBJ2-7, with TRBD1 matching over 7 bases. CDR3 length equals 14 residues. The V gene's germline CDR1 is GTSNPN and CDR2 SVGIG (reference sequence). After removal of 4 bases from V and 2 bases from J, the junction contained 8 bases not matched to a gene. The CDR3 loop is CAWTVGQLAYEQYF. CDR3 nucleotides: TGTGCCTGGACTGTGGGACAGTTAGCCTACGAGCAGTACTTC.

Concerning this clonotype itself: Just one base apart from a much larger clone, this may be a read error. V is TRBV3-1 and J is TRBJ2-7, with D tentatively TRBD1 or TRBD2 (5 bases each). The CDR3 spans 13 residues. The germline V gene encodes CDR1 LGHDT and CDR2 YNNKEL (reference sequence). The CDR3 region is CASSGTGPGEQCF. DNA for the CDR3: TGTGCCAGCAGCGGGACGGGCCCTGGCGAGCAGTGCTTC.

In this sample, this clonotype turned up many times. The genes are TRBV4-3 and TRBJ2-1; D not resolved. The CDR3 is 15 amino acids. V was clipped by 0 bases and J by 2 bases, with 8 bases between them. The V gene's germline CDR1 is LGHNA and CDR2 YSLEER. CDR3 DNA: TGCGCCAGCAGCCAAGATAGGGCAGCCTACAATGAGCAGTTCTTC. Translation: CASSQDRAAYNEQFF.

This clonotype showed up many times. CDR3 region: CASSLGTGYGYTF. Written as DNA, the CDR3 is TGTGCCAGCAGTTTAGGGACAGGTTATGGCTACACCTTC. The chain links TRBV27 to TRBJ1-2; TRBD1 matches at 8 bases. J gave up 5 bases and V 2 bases, and 1 base lay outside the gene matches. CDR3 length: 13 residues. The germline gives CDR1 MNHEY, CDR2 SMNVEV (reference sequence).

This clonotype was found a few times. The rearrangement joins TRBV2 to TRBJ2-1; D gene ambiguous. This CDR3 comprises 14 residues. The V gene lost 3 bases and the J gene lost 3 bases, with 9 bases spanning the gap. Germline V gene sequence: CDR1 SNHLY, CDR2 FYNNEI. The CDR3 sequence is CASSDTKLYNEQFF. The CDR3 nucleotides read TGTGCCAGCAGTGACACGAAACTCTACAATGAGCAGTTCTTC.

Turning to this clonotype: A much larger clone lies a single base off, so this may be a read error. The chain carries TRBV15 and TRBJ2-3; 8 positions agree with TRBD1. Per germline, CDR1 LNHNV and CDR2 YYDKDF (reference sequence). The CDR3 consists of 15 residues. V shed 5 bases and J 6 bases; nucleotides not matched to a gene: 10. Here the CDR3 DNA reads TGTGCCACCAGCGGACAACAGGGGGTTTCGGATACGCAGTATTTT. Protein: CATSGQQGVSDTQYF.

This clonotype has at least ten counts. The chain carries TRBV19 and TRBJ2-6; unclear D gene. This CDR3 spans 16 amino acids. V lost 3 bases and J lost 0, with 9 bases in between. Germline V gene sequence: CDR1 LNHDA, CDR2 SQIVND (reference sequence). Here the CDR3 reads CASSIQWLSGANVLTF. The CDR3 DNA is TGTGCCAGTAGTATTCAGTGGCTCTCTGGGGCCAACGTCCTGACTTTC. Together with reference TRBV19 and TRBJ2-6, the CDR3 gives the full variable domain: DGGITQSPKYLFRKEGQNVTLSCEQNLNHDAMYWYRQDPGQGLRLIYYSQIVNDFQKGDIAEGYSVSREKKESFPLTVTSAQKNPTAFYLCASSIQWLSGANVLTFGAGSRLTVL.

About this clonotype itself: The CDR3 end shows no conserved phenylalanine or tryptophan, and so a read error is likely. The chain employs TRBV7-6 and TRBJ2-3; 13 bases line up with TRBD2. CDR1 is SGHVS and CDR2 is FNYEAQ in the germline V gene. The CDR3 covers 19 residues. The ends lost 4 bases at V and 1 base at J; junction bases unmatched: 11. In nucleotides, the CDR3 is TGTGCCAGCAGCTCCCCCGGGACTAGCGGGGTAATAGGCACAGATACGCAGTATTAT. Encoded protein: CASSSPGTSGVIGTDTQYY.

This clonotype was found a few times. A junction boundary mismatches the germline segment, possibly from a read error. This chain joins TRBV7-2 and TRBJ2-1, with D perhaps matching TRBD2 (6 bases). This CDR3 is built from 11 residues. The V gene's germline CDR1 is SGHTA and CDR2 FQGNSA. The CDR3 DNA reads TGTGCCCTTCAGACGGGGGATGAGCAGTCCTTC. Translated, it gives CALQTGDEQSF. Filled out from reference TRBV7-2 and TRBJ2-1, the complete variable domain reads GAGVSQSPSNKVTEKGKDVELRCDPISGHTALYWYRQSLGQGLEFLIYFQGNSAPDKSGLPSDRFSAERTGGSVSTLTIQRTQQEDSAVYLCALQTGDEQSFGPGTRLTVL.

This clonotype was counted ten times or more. The rearrangement joins TRBV4-1 to TRBJ2-7; unclear D gene. CDR1 MGHRA and CDR2 YSYEKL come from the germline V gene. The germline V and J ends were trimmed by 1 base and 2 bases, with 12 bases remaining between them. The CDR3 has 15 residues. The CDR3 DNA reads as TGCGCCAGCAGCCAAGTATCCGAGGTACCCTACGAGCAGTACTTC. Its protein product is CASSQVSEVPYEQYF.

The V call is TRBV5-1, the J call TRBJ2-2; possibly TRBD2 for D (5 bases). Per the germline V gene, CDR1 is SGHRS and CDR2 is YFSETQ. The V end lost 4 bases, the J end lost 5 bases, and 15 bases lay between the germline ends. CDR3 size: 15 residues. The CDR3 nucleotides read TGCGCCAGCAGCGGCGAACTCCCGGGAACCGGGGAGCTGTTTTTT. This gives the protein CASSGELPGTGELFF. Supplemented by reference TRBV5-1 and TRBJ2-2, the full variable domain reads KAGVTQTPRYLIKTRGQQVTLSCSPISGHRSVSWYQQTPGQGLQFLFEYFSETQRNKGNFPGRFSGRQFSNSRSEMNVSTLELGDSALYLCASSGELPGTGELFFGEGSRLTVL.

Comment on this clonotype: This may arise from a read error, as a much more abundant clone is one base away. The J gene is TRBJ1-2, the V gene TRBV10-3; a weak D match, TRBD1 (5 bases). The CDR3 covers 14 residues. Germline loops: CDR1 ENHRY, CDR2 SYGVKD. The CDR3 DNA follows: TGTGCCATCGGTGAGTCTACAGGAATATATGGCTACACCTTC. It yields the protein CAIGESTGIYGYTF.

On this clonotype itself: Germline and junction disagree at one end, which may indicate a read error. The rearrangement uses TRBV6-5 and TRBJ2-6; D possibly corresponds to TRBD1 (5 bases). Per the germline V gene, CDR1 is MNHEY and CDR2 is SVGAGI. CDR3 size: 14 residues. Written as DNA, the CDR3 is TGTGCCAGCAGTTACGTCTCTGGGGCCAACGTCCAGACCTTC. The encoded protein is CASSYVSGANVQTF.